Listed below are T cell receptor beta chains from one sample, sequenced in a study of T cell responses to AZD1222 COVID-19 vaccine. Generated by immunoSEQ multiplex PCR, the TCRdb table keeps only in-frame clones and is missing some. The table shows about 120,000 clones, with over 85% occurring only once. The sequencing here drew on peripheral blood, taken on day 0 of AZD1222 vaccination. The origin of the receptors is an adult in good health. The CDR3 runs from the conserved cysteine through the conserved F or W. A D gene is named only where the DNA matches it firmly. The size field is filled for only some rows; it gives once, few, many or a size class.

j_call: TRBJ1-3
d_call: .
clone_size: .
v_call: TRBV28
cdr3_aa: CASSLWDLFGSGNTIYF
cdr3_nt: TGTGCCAGCAGTTTATGGGACTTATTTGGCTCTGGAAACACCATATATTTT

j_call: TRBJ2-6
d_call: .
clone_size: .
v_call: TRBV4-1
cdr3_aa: CASSQDEGRSGANVLTF
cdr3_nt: TGCGCCAGCAGCCAAGATGAGGGTAGGTCTGGGGCCAACGTCCTGACTTTC

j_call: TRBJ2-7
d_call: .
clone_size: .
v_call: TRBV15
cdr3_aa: CATSRGRGAAYEQYF
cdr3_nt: TGTGCCACCAGCAGAGGGAGGGGGGCCGCTTACGAGCAGTACTTC

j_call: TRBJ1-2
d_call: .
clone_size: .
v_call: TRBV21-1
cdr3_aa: CASSKAAPYTAFGYTF
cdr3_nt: TGTGCCAGCAGCAAAGCGGCCCCTTATACCGCCTTTGGCTACACCTTC

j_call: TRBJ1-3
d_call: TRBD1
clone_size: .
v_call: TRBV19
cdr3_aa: CASRIGGASGNTIYF
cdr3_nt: TGTGCCAGTAGGATAGGGGGCGCTTCTGGAAACACCATATATTTT

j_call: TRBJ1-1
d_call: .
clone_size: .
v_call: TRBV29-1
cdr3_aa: CSVEDLGARRNTEAFF
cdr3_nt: TGCAGCGTTGAAGATTTAGGGGCGCGACGAAACACTGAAGCTTTCTTT

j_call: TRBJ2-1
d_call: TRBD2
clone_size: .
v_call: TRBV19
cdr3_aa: CASKRGLSSYNEQFF
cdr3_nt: TGTGCCAGTAAGCGGGGGCTGAGCTCCTACAATGAGCAGTTCTTC

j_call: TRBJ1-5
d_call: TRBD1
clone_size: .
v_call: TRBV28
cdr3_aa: CASSLFAGVGTDYSNQPQHF
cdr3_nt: TGTGCCAGCAGTCTATTCGCAGGCGTCGGGACAGATTATAGCAATCAGCCCCAGCATTTT

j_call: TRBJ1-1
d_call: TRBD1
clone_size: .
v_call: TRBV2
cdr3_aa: CASRDRENTEAFF
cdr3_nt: TGTGCCAGCCGGGACAGGGAAAACACTGAAGCTTTCTTT

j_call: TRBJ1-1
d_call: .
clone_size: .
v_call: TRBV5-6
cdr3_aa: CASSGRGWGLMNTEAFF
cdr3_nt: TGTGCCAGCAGCGGTCGGGGATGGGGGTTAATGAACACTGAAGCTTTCTTT

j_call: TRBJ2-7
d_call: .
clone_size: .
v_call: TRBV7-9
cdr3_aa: CASSLWAGYFYEQYF
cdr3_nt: TGTGCCAGCAGCTTATGGGCAGGGTATTTTTACGAGCAGTACTTC

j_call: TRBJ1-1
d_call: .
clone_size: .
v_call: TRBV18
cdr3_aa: CASSPRVQETEAFF
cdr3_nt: TGTGCCAGCTCACCACGAGTTCAGGAAACTGAAGCTTTCTTT

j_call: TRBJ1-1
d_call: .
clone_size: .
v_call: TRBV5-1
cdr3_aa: CASSLGQQNTEAFF
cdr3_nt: TGCGCCAGCAGCTTGGGACAGCAGAACACTGAAGCTTTCTTT

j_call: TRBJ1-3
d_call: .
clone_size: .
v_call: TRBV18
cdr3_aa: CASSPWDRSSGNTIYF
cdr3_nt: TGTGCCAGCTCACCCTGGGACCGCAGCTCTGGAAACACCATATATTTT

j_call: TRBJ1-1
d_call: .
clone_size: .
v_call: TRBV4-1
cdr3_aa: CASSQAIVKAGRNTEAFF
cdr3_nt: TGCGCCAGCAGCCAAGCCATCGTAAAGGCGGGAAGGAACACTGAAGCTTTCTTT

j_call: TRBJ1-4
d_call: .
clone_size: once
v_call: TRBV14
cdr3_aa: CASSQGAVEKLFF
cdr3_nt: TGTGCCAGCAGCCAAGGCGCGGTCGAAAAACTGTTTTTT

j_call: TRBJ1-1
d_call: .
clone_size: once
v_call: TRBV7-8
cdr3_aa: CASSPLSGGYTEAFF
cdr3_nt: TGTGCCAGCAGCCCCCTTAGCGGTGGGTACACTGAAGCTTTCTTT

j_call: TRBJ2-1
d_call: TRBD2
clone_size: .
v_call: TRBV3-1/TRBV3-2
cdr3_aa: CASSLRREGGYEQFF
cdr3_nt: TGTGCCAGCAGCCTACGGCGGGAGGGTGGTTATGAGCAGTTCTTC

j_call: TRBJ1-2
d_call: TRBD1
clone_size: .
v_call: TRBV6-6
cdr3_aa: CASSYDRARDGYTF
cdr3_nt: TGTGCCAGCAGTTACGACAGGGCAAGGGATGGCTACACCTTC

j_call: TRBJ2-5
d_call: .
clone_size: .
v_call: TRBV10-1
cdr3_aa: CASSESSGRQTQYF
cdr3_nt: TGCGCCAGCAGTGAGTCGTCCGGTAGGCAGACCCAGTACTTC

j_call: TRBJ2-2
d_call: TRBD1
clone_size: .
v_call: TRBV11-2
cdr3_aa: CASSSYRGTNTGELFF
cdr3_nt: TGTGCCAGCAGCTCTTACAGGGGAACGAACACCGGGGAGCTGTTTTTT

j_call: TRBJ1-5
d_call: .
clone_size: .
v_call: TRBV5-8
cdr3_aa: CASSLERGGQPQHF
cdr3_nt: TGTGCCAGCAGCTTGGAGAGGGGAGGTCAGCCCCAGCATTTT